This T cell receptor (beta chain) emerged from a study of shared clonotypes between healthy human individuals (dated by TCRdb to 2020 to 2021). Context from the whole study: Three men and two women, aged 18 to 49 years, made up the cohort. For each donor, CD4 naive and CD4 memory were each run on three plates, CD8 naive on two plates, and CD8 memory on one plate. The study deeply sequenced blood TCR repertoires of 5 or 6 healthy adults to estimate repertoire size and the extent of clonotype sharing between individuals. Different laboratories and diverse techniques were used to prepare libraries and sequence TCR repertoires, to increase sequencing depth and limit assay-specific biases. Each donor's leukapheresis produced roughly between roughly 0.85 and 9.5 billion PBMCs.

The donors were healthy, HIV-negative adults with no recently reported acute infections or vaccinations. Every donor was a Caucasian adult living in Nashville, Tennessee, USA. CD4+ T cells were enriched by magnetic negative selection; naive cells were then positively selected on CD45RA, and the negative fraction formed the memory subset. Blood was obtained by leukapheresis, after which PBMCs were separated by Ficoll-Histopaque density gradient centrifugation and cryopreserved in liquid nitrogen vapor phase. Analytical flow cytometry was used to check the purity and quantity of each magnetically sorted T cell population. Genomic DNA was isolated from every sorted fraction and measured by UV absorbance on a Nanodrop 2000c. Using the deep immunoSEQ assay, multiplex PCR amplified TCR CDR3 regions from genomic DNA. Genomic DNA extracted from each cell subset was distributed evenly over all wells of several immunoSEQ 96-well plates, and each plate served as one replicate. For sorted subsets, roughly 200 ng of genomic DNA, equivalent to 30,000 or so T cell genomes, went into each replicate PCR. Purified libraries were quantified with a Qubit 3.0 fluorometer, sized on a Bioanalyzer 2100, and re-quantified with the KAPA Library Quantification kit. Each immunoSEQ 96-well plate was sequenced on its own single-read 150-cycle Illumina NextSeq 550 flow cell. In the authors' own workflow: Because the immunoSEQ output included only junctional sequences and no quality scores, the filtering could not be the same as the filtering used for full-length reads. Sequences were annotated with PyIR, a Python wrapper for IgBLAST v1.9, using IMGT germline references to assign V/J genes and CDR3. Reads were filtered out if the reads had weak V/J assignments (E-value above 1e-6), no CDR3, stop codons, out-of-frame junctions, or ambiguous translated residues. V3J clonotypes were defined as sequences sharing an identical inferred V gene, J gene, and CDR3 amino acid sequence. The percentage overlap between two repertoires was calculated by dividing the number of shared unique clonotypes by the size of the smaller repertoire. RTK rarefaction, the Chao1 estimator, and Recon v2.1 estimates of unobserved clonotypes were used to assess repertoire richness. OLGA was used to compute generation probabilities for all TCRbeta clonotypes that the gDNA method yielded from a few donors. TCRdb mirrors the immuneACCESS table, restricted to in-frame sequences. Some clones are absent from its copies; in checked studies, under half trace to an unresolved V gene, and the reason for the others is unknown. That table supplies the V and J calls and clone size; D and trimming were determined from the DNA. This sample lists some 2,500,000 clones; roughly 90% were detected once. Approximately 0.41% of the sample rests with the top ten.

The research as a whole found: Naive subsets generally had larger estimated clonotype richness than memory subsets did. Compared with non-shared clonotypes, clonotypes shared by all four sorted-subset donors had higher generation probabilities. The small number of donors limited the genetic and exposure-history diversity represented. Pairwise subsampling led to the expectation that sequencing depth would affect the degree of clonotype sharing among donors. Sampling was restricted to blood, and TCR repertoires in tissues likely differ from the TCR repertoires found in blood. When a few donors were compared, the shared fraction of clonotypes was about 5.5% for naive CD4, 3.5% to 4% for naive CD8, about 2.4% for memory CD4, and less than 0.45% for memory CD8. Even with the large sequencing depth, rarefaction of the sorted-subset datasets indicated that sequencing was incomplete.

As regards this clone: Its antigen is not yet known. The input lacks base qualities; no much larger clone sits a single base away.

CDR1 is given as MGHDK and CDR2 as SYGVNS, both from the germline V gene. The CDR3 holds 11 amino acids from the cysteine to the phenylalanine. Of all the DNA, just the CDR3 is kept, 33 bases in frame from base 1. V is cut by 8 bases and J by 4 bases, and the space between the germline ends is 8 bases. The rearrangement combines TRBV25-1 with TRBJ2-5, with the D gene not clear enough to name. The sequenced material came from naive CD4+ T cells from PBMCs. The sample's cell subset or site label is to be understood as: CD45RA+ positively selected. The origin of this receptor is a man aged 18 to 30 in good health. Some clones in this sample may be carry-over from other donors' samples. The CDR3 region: CASGTGETQYF. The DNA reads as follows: TGTGCCAGCGGTACGGGAGAGACCCAGTACTTC.